Below, 7 T cell receptor beta chains from the same sample are listed, as sequenced in a study of blood T cell repertoires in COVID-19. Using immunoSEQ multiplex PCR, the repertoire was profiled, and TCRdb retains in-frame clones only, with some absent. The sample lists around 150,000 clones, 82% occurring once. Material: peripheral blood. The receptors shown here come from a woman of 80 years or more with acute or convalescent COVID-19.

The CDR3 DNA reads as TGTGCCAGCAGCCGAGGACAGTACAATGAGCAGTTCTTC. Translating it yields CASSRGQYNEQFF. The gene calls are TRBV7-2 and TRBJ2-1; the D gene is possibly TRBD1 (6 bases). V lost 5 bases and J 4 bases, leaving 9 bases between the germline ends. The length of the CDR3 is 13 residues. Germline-derived CDR1 and CDR2 are SGHTA and FQGNSA.

This clone was recorded once. The chain is built from TRBV7-2 and TRBJ2-3; a possible D gene is TRBD2 (6 bases). The CDR3 sequence is 12 residues long. The V gene lost 11 bases and the J gene lost 1 base, with 10 bases spanning the gap. Germline values: CDR1 SGHTA, CDR2 FQGNSA. The CDR3: CACGVGTDTQYF. The CDR3 DNA is TGTGCCTGCGGGGTGGGCACAGATACGCAGTATTTT.

This chain links TRBV14 with TRBJ2-1; 13 bases match TRBD2. The CDR3 totals 19 residues. Germline lookup yields CDR1 SGHDN and CDR2 FVKESK. Losses at the gene ends were 2 bases for V and 1 base for J; bases not matched to a gene: 8. CDR3 region: CASSQRLAGGFESYNEQFF. CDR3 in DNA: TGTGCCAGCAGCCAAAGACTAGCGGGAGGATTCGAGTCCTACAATGAGCAGTTCTTC.

V and J are TRBV6-2 or TRBV6-3 and TRBJ2-1; 8 bases are a match to TRBD2. Germline values: CDR1 MNHEY, CDR2 SVGEGT. Losses at the gene ends were 4 bases for V and 5 bases for J; bases not matched to a gene: 7. This CDR3 has 15 amino acids. The CDR3 DNA reads as TGTGCCAGCAGTTTCGGGAGGGCCCTCAACAATGAGCAGTTCTTC. Residues: CASSFGRALNNEQFF.

V is TRBV5-1 and J is TRBJ2-5; 14 positions agree with TRBD2. Germline lookup yields CDR1 SGHRS and CDR2 YFSETQ. CDR3 length: 21 residues. The trim removed 4 bases at V and 4 bases at J, leaving 21 bases unmatched. The CDR3 spells CASSGGLSGLAGEGPTETQYF. DNA of the CDR3: TGCGCCAGCAGCGGGGGCCTTTCGGGACTAGCGGGAGAAGGCCCCACAGAGACCCAGTACTTC. The full variable domain, its missing parts supplied by reference TRBV5-1 and TRBJ2-5, is KAGVTQTPRYLIKTRGQQVTLSCSPISGHRSVSWYQQTPGQGLQFLFEYFSETQRNKGNFPGRFSGRQFSNSRSEMNVSTLELGDSALYLCASSGGLSGLAGEGPTETQYFGPGTRLLVL.

The chain combines TRBV5-1 with TRBJ2-5, with TRBD1 identical over 9 bases. Germline values: CDR1 SGHRS, CDR2 YFSETQ. The CDR3 contains 16 residues. With V trimmed by 0 bases and J by 4 bases, 7 bases remained unmatched. CDR3 nucleotides: TGCGCCAGCAGCTTGGGGGACAGGGTGAATGGAGAGACCCAGTACTTC. This translates into CASSLGDRVNGETQYF.

The rearrangement joins TRBV19 to TRBJ1-1, with D possibly being TRBD1 (5 bases). V was cut by 6 bases and J by 1 base, with 12 bases left in between. Germline loops: CDR1 LNHDA, CDR2 SQIVND (reference sequence). CDR3 size: 14 residues. CDR3 in DNA: TGTGCCAGTAGGGGCGACAGACCGAACACTGAAGCTTTCTTT. This sequence encodes CASRGDRPNTEAFF. Looking up the rest from reference TRBV19 and TRBJ1-1 gives the full variable domain: DGGITQSPKYLFRKEGQNVTLSCEQNLNHDAMYWYRQDPGQGLRLIYYSQIVNDFQKGDIAEGYSVSREKKESFPLTVTSAQKNPTAFYLCASRGDRPNTEAFFGQGTRLTVV.